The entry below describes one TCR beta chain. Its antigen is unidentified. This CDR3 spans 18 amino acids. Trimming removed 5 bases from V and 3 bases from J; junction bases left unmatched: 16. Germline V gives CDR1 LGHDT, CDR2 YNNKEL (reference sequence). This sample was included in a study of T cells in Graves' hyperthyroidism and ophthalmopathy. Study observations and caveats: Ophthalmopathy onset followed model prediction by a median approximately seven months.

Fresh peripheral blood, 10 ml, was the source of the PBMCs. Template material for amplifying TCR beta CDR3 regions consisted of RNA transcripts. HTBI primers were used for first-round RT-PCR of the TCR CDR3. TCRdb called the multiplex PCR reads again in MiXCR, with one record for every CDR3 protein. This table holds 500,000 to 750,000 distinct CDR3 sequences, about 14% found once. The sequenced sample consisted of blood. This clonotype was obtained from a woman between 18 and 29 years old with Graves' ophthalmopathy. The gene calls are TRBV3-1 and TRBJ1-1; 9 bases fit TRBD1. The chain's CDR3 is CASSSQLGTGPRDTEAFF. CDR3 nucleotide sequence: TGTGCCAGCAGCTCCCAATTGGGGACAGGGCCCAGGGACACTGAAGCTTTCTTT.